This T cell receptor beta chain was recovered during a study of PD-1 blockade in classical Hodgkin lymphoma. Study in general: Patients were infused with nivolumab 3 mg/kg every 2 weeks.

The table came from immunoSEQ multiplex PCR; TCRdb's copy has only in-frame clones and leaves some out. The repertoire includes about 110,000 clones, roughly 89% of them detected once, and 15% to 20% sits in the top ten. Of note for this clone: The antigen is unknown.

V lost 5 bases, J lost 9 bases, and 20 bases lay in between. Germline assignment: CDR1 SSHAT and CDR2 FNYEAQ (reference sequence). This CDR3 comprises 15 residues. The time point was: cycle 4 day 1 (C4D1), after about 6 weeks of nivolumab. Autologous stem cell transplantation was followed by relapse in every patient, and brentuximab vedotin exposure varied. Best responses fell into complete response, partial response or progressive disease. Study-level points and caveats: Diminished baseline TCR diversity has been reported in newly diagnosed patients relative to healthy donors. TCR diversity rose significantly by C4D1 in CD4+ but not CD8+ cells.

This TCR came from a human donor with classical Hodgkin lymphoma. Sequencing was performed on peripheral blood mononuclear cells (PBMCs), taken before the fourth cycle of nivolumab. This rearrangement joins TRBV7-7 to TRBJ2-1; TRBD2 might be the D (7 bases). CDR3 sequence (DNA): TGTGCCAGCAGCCCCGGTCTAGCGGAGGGGGTTGAGCAGTTCTTC. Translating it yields CASSPGLAEGVEQFF.